A selection of T cell receptor beta chains follows, all from one sample in a study of tumor-infiltrating lymphocytes in localized non-small cell lung cancer. Profiled with immunoSEQ multiplex PCR; TCRdb holds only in-frame clones, not every one. The table records 9,500 to 15,000 clones, over 75% of them present only once. The sample taken for sequencing was lung tumor tissue. These receptors all come from a human donor with non-small cell lung cancer. Each CDR3 is given with its conserved first and last residue. Each record gives: V gene, D gene, clone size, J gene, CDR3 protein, CDR3 DNA. The D gene is left open where the match is weak. Only some rows state a clone size, as once, few, many or a class for expanded clones.

TRBV18	.	.	TRBJ1-2	CASSPNLRAGYTF	TGTGCCAGCTCACCGAATTTGAGGGCCGGCTACACCTTC
TRBV5-4	.	.	TRBJ2-2	CASSPASSGNTGELFF	TGTGCCAGCAGCCCGGCGAGTAGCGGGAACACCGGGGAGCTGTTTTTT
TRBV9	.	few	TRBJ2-7	CASSPGERNEQYF	TGTGCCAGCAGCCCCGGGGAAAGAAACGAGCAGTACTTC
TRBV2	TRBD1	.	TRBJ2-2	CASKGQGASPLLFF	TGTGCCAGCAAGGGACAGGGGGCGAGCCCTCTGCTGTTTTTT
TRBV18	.	.	TRBJ2-2	CAHSGQLSGGELFF	TGTGCCCATTCGGGGCAGCTGAGTGGCGGGGAGCTGTTTTTT
TRBV29-1	.	.	TRBJ2-3	CSVEVVTGSTDTQYF	TGCAGCGTTGAGGTCGTGACAGGAAGCACAGATACGCAGTATTTT
TRBV30	.	.	TRBJ2-6	CARDNTRDSGANVLTF	TGTGCCCGCGACAATACCAGAGACTCTGGGGCCAACGTCCTGACTTTC
TRBV29-1	TRBD2	.	TRBJ2-5	CSVEDGRGEGTQYF	TGCAGCGTTGAAGATGGACGGGGGGAGGGGACCCAGTACTTC
TRBV6-4	.	.	TRBJ2-3	CASSAAGDGGTDTQYF	TGTGCCAGCAGTGCAGCAGGGGACGGCGGCACAGATACGCAGTATTTT
TRBV30	.	.	TRBJ1-6	CAGTAEYNSPLHF	TGTGCCGGGACGGCCGAATATAATTCACCCCTCCACTTT
TRBV30	TRBD1	.	TRBJ1-4	CACDRAPNEKLFF	TGTGCCTGTGACAGGGCTCCTAATGAAAAACTGTTTTTT
TRBV19	TRBD2	few	TRBJ2-3	CASSRASGRPTITDTQYF	TGTGCCAGTAGTAGGGCTAGCGGGAGGCCTACTATCACAGATACGCAGTATTTT
TRBV4-2	TRBD1	.	TRBJ2-7	CASSQDRGTGGYEQYF	TGTGCCAGCAGCCAAGATAGGGGGACAGGGGGCTACGAGCAGTACTTC
TRBV5-8	.	.	TRBJ2-1	CASSPRRPQDNEQFF	TGTGCCAGCAGCCCTCGGAGGCCCCAGGACAATGAGCAGTTCTTC
TRBV6-1	TRBD2	.	TRBJ2-2	CASSEVAGAGTGELFF	TGTGCCAGCAGTGAAGTAGCGGGGGCGGGCACCGGGGAGCTGTTTTTT
TRBV11-1	TRBD1	.	TRBJ1-1	CASSLTGDGTEAFF	TGTGCCAGCAGCCTGACAGGGGACGGCACTGAAGCTTTCTTT
TRBV18	TRBD1	.	TRBJ2-5	CASSSGQQETQYF	TGTGCCAGCTCATCGGGACAGCAAGAGACCCAGTACTTC
TRBV6-1	.	.	TRBJ2-7	CASSEALRAGNFPSYEQYF	TGTGCCAGCAGTGAAGCGTTAAGGGCAGGAAACTTTCCATCCTACGAGCAGTACTTC
TRBV7-8	.	.	TRBJ2-7	CASSLNEGFEQYF	TGTGCCAGCAGCTTAAATGAGGGTTTCGAGCAGTACTTC
TRBV11-2	TRBD2	.	TRBJ2-1	CASSLTRTSAYNEQFF	TGTGCCAGCAGCTTAACCCGGACTAGCGCTTACAATGAGCAGTTCTTC
TRBV2	.	.	TRBJ2-5	CASPSQETQYF	TGTGCCAGCCCCTCCCAAGAGACCCAGTACTTC
TRBV2	TRBD2	.	TRBJ2-7	CASSESGLAEPYEQYF	TGTGCCAGCAGTGAATCTGGACTAGCCGAACCCTACGAGCAGTACTTC
TRBV7-6	.	.	TRBJ2-3	CASSSDSLGGTDTQYF	TGTGCCAGCAGCTCAGATTCCTTGGGGGGCACAGATACGCAGTATTTT
TRBV19	.	once	TRBJ2-5	CASRVTNYPQETQYF	TGTGCCAGTAGGGTAACCAACTACCCCCAAGAGACCCAGTACTTC
TRBV28	.	.	TRBJ2-5	CASSLRPVPFGETQYF	TGTGCCAGCAGTTTAAGGCCAGTACCCTTCGGCGAGACCCAGTACTTC
TRBV5-1	TRBD1	.	TRBJ1-1	CASSNTGGGGNTEAFF	TGCGCCAGCAGCAATACAGGGGGCGGAGGGAACACTGAAGCTTTCTTT
TRBV19	.	.	TRBJ1-5	CASSYGTPTTQPQHF	TGTGCCAGTAGTTACGGGACACCCACGACGCAGCCCCAGCATTTT